This T cell receptor (beta chain) was sequenced during a study of shared clonotypes between healthy human individuals. Looked up from germline, CDR1 is KGHSH and CDR2 is LQKENI. The CDR3 consists of 18 residues. Trimming cost V 2 bases and J 4 bases; bases outside gene matches: 12. The data were produced by immunoSEQ multiplex PCR, yet TCRdb's version contains in-frame clones alone and is incomplete. The sample lists around 1.6 million clones; 98% were seen once. The sequencing input was naive CD4+ T cells sorted from blood. Subset denoted: CD45RA+ positively selected. The receptor comes from a man aged 30 to 39 in good health. The gene calls are TRBV18 and TRBJ2-3; TRBD2 aligns across 10 bases. CDR3 protein: CASSPKKRSGRIADTQYF. CDR3 bases: TGTGCCAGCTCACCAAAAAAACGTAGCGGGAGGATCGCAGATACGCAGTATTTT. The complete variable domain, with remaining parts taken from reference TRBV18 and TRBJ2-3, reads NAGVMQNPRHLVRRRGQEARLRCSPMKGHSHVYWYRQLPEEGLKFMVYLQKENIIDESGMPKERFSAEFPKEGPSILRIQQVVRGDSAAYFCASSPKKRSGRIADTQYFGPGTRLTVL.